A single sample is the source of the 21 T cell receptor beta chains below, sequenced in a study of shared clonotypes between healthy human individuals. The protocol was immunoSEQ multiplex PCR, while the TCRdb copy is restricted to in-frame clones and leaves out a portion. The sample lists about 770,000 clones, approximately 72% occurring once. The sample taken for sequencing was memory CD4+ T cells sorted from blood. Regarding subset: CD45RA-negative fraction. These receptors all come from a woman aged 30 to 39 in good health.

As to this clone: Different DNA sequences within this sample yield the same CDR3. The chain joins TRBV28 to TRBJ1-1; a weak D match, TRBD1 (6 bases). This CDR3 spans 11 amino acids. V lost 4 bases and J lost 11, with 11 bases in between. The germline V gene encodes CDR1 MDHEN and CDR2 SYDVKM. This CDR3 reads CASSSTGRAFF. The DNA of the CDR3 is TGTGCCAGCAGTTCAACAGGGAGGGCTTTCTTT.

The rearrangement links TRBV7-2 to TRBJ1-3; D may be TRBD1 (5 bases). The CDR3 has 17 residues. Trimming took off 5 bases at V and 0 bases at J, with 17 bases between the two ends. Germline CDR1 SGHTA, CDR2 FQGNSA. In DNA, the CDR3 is TGTGCCAGCAGCCGATCCGGGACCGCTCTCTCTGGAAACACCATATATTTT. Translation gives CASSRSGTALSGNTIYF.

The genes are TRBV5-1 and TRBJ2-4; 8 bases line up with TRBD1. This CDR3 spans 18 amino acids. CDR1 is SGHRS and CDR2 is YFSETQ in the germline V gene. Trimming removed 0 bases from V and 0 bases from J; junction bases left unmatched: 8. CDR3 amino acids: CASSLAGTGTLAKNIQYF. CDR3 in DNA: TGCGCCAGCAGCTTGGCCGGGACAGGAACGCTAGCCAAAAACATTCAGTACTTC.

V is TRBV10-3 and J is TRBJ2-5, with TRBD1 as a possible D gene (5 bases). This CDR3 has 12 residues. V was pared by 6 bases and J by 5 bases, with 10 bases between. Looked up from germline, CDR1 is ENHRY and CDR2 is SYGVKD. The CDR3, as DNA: TGTGCCATCAGCGCCAAGGGGGAGACCCAGTACTTC. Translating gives CAISAKGETQYF.

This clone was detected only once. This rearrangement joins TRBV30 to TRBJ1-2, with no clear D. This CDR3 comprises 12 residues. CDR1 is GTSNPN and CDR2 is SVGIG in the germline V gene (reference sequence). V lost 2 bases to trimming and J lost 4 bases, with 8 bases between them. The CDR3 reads CAWSPRSYGYTF. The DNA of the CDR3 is TGTGCCTGGAGTCCTCGAAGCTATGGCTACACCTTC.

The CDR3 nucleotides read TGTGCCATCAACTCCCAAGCGGGAGGTTACAATGAGCAGTTCTTC. This sequence encodes CAINSQAGGYNEQFF. The chain has TRBV10-3 and TRBJ2-1; 9 bases are shared with TRBD2. CDR3 length equals 15 residues. Germline V gene sequence: CDR1 ENHRY, CDR2 SYGVKD. J lost 4 bases, V lost 7 bases, and 8 bases had no gene match.

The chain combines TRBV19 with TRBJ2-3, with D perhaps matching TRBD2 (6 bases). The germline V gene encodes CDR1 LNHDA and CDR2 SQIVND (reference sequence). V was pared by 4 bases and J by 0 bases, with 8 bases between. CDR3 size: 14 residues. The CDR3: CASSTSVSTDTQYF. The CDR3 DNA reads TGTGCCAGTAGTACTAGCGTTAGCACAGATACGCAGTATTTT.

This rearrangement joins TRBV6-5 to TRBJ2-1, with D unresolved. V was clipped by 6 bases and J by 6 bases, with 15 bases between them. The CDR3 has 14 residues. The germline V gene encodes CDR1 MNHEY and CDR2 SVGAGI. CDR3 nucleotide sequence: TGTGCCAGCAGGCCCCTTCAGAGTAGCAATGAGCAGTTCTTC. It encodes CASRPLQSSNEQFF.

The CDR3, as DNA: TGCGCCAGCAGCTTGGAGGCAGGGTGGAACACTGAAGCTTTCTTT. It encodes CASSLEAGWNTEAFF. The V gene is TRBV5-1, the J gene TRBJ1-1, with D maybe TRBD1 (5 bases). The CDR3 has 15 residues. The V gene's germline CDR1 is SGHRS and CDR2 YFSETQ. With 0 bases removed from V and 1 base from J, the gap between germline ends came to 10 bases.

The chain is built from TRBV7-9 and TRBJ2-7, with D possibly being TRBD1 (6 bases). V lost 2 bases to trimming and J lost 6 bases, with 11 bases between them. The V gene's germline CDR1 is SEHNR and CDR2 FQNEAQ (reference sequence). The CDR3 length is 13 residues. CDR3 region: CASSLTGSGEQYF. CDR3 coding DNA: TGTGCCAGCAGCTTAACAGGGTCGGGCGAGCAGTACTTC.

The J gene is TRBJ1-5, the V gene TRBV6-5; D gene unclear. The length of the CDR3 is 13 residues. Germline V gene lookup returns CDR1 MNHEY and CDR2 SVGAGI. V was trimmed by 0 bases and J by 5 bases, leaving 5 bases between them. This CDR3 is CASSYSTDQPQHF. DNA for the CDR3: TGTGCCAGCAGTTACTCAACGGATCAGCCCCAGCATTTT.

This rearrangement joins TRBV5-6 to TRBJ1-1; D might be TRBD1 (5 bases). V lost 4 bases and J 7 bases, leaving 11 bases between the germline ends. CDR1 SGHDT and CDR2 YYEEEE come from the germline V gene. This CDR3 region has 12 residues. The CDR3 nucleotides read TGTGCCAGCAGCCGCGGGGGGAGTGAAGCTTTCTTT. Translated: CASSRGGSEAFF.

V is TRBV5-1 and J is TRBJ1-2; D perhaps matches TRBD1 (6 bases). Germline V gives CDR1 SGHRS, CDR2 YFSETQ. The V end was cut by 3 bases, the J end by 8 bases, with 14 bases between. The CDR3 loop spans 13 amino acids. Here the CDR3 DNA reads TGCGCCAGCAGCTGGCAGGGGATGGAGGGCTACACCTTC. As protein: CASSWQGMEGYTF.

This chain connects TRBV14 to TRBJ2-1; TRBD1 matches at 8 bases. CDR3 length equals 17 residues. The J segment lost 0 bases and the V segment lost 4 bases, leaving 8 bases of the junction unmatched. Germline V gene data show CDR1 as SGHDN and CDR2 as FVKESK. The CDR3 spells CASSPRTGRSSYNEQFF. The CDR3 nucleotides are TGTGCCAGCAGCCCGCGGACAGGGAGAAGCTCCTACAATGAGCAGTTCTTC.

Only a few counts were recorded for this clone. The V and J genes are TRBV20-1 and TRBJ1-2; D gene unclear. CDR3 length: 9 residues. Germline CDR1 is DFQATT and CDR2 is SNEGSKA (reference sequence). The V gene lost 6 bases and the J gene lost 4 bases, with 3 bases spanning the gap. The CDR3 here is CSAGYGYTF. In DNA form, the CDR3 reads TGCAGTGCAGGCTATGGCTACACCTTC.

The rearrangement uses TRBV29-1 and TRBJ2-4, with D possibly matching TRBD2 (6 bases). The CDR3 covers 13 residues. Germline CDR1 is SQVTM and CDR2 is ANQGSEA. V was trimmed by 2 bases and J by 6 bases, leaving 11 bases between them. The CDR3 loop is CSVESSGLNIQYF. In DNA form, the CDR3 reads TGCAGCGTTGAAAGTAGCGGATTAAACATTCAGTACTTC.

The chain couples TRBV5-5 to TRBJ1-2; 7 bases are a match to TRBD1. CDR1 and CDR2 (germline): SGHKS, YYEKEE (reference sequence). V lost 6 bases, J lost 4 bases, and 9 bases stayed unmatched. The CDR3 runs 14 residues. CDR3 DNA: TGTGCCAGCAACGCAGGGGGGGCGCGCTATGGCTACACCTTC. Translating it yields CASNAGGARYGYTF.

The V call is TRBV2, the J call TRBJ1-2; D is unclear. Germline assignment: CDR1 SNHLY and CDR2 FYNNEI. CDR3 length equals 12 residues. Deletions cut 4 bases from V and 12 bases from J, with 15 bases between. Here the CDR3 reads CASSAAPGGHTF. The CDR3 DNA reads TGTGCCAGCAGTGCGGCGCCGGGAGGACACACCTTC.

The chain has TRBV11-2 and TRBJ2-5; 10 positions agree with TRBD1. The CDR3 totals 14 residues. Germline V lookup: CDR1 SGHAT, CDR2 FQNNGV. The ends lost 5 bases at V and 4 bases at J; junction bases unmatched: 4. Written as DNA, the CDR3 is TGTGCCAGCAGCCCTAGACAGGGGGCAGAGACCCAGTACTTC. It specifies CASSPRQGAETQYF.

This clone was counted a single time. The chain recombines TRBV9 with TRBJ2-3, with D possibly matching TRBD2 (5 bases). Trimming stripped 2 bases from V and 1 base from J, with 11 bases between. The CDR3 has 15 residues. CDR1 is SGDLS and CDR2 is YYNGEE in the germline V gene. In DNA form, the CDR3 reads TGTGCCAGCAGCGTTTTGATTAGCGGCACAGATACGCAGTATTTT. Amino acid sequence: CASSVLISGTDTQYF.

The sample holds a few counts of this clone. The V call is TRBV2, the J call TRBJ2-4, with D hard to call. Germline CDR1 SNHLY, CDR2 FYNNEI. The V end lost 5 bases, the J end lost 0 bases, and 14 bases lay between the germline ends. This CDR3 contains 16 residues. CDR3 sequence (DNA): TGTGCCAGCAGTCCCCAGCTCTTACGAGCCAAAAACATTCAGTACTTC. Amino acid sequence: CASSPQLLRAKNIQYF.